Each of the 12 T cell receptor beta chains below was sequenced from the same sample in a study of shared clonotypes between healthy human individuals. Some clones are missing from TCRdb's copy, which holds only in-frame ones; the method was immunoSEQ multiplex PCR. This table has over 95,000 clones, approximately 70% appearing once. Material: memory CD8+ T cells sorted from blood. Described subset: CD45RO+ cells pooled with CCR7-negative TemRA cells. These receptors were collected from a woman aged 30 to 39 in good health.

The table lists this clone with a few counts. The chain recombines TRBV7-8 with TRBJ1-2; D is unresolved. V was trimmed by 5 bases and J by 7 bases, leaving 20 bases between them. Looked up from germline, CDR1 is SGHVS and CDR2 is FQNEAQ. The CDR3 is 15 residues long. The CDR3 region has the DNA TGTGCCAGCAGCAGATATCGGGTTCCCCGAGGTGGCTACACCTTC. Translated, it gives CASSRYRVPRGGYTF. Using reference TRBV7-8 and TRBJ1-2 for the parts outside the CDR3, the full variable domain is GAGVSQSPRYKVAKRGQDVALRCDPISGHVSLFWYQQALGQGPEFLTYFQNEAQLDKSGLPSDRFFAERPEGSVSTLKIQRTQQEDSAVYLCASSRYRVPRGGYTFGSGTRLTVV.

The rearrangement uses TRBV30 and TRBJ2-3; D perhaps matches TRBD2 (5 bases). CDR1 is GTSNPN and CDR2 is SVGIG in the germline V gene (reference sequence). V was pared by 3 bases and J by 0 bases, with 13 bases between. This CDR3 is built from 15 residues. The CDR3 DNA follows: TGTGCCTGGAGGCAGCAGACTACTAGCACAGATACGCAGTATTTT. Amino acid sequence: CAWRQQTTSTDTQYF.

The rearrangement joins TRBV5-6 to TRBJ1-2; possible D gene TRBD1, 6 bases. V lost 0 bases and J lost 4, with 10 bases in between. CDR1 is SGHDT and CDR2 is YYEEEE in the germline V gene. The CDR3 runs 14 residues. DNA of the CDR3: TGTGCCAGCAGCTTGGGACAGGCGATCTATGGCTACACCTTC. Translation: CASSLGQAIYGYTF. The full variable domain, its missing parts supplied by reference TRBV5-6 and TRBJ1-2, is DAGVTQSPTHLIKTRGQQVTLRCSPKSGHDTVSWYQQALGQGPQFIFQYYEEEERQRGNFPDRFSGHQFPNYSSELNVNALLLGDSALYLCASSLGQAIYGYTFGSGTRLTVV.

This chain uses TRBV29-1 with TRBJ2-1; D might be TRBD1 (6 bases). Trimming took 6 bases from V and 15 from J, leaving 9 bases between them. The CDR3 is made up of 8 amino acids. Germline V gives CDR1 SQVTM, CDR2 ANQGSEA. Here the CDR3 reads CSVQGLFF. The CDR3 DNA reads as TGCAGCGTGCAGGGGCTGTTCTTC.

The J gene is TRBJ1-4, the V gene TRBV6-1; TRBD1 might be the D (6 bases). Trimming took 3 bases from V and 3 from J, leaving 11 bases between them. CDR3 length equals 15 residues. Germline CDR1 and CDR2: MNHNS and SASEGT. CDR3 loop: CASSDMTGANEKLFF. CDR3 DNA: TGTGCCAGCAGTGATATGACAGGAGCTAATGAAAAACTGTTTTTT.

The V and J genes are TRBV4-1 and TRBJ2-5; a weak D match, TRBD1 (5 bases). Matching the DNA end better, TRBJ2-7 makes the J call doubtful. CDR1 is MGHRA and CDR2 is YSYEKL in the germline V gene. This CDR3 spans 14 amino acids. The CDR3 region has the DNA TGCGCCAGCAGCCAAGGGCCGACAGAGTACGAGCAGTACTTC. This translates into CASSQGPTEYEQYF.

This clone was recorded a few times. The V gene is TRBV6-5, the J gene TRBJ2-2; D not resolved. The V end was cut by 6 bases, the J end by 6 bases, with 5 bases between. The V gene's germline CDR1 is MNHEY and CDR2 SVGAGI. The CDR3 sequence is 11 residues long. The CDR3 loop reads CASRTSGELFF. The CDR3 DNA is TGTGCCAGCAGAACCTCCGGGGAGCTGTTTTTT.

The chain recombines TRBV29-1 with TRBJ2-1; 7 nucleotides agree with TRBD2. The J segment lost 9 bases and the V segment lost 1 base, leaving 12 bases of the junction unmatched. The germline CDR1 and CDR2 sequences are SQVTM and ANQGSEA. CDR3 length: 15 residues. As DNA, the CDR3 is TGCAGCGTTGAAGCCCGACTAGCCTTCGGAGGTGAGCAGTTCTTC. This encodes CSVEARLAFGGEQFF.

V usage is TRBV10-3 and J usage is TRBJ2-7; D gene ambiguous. The CDR3 sequence is 18 residues long. V was cut by 0 bases and J by 3 bases, with 21 bases left in between. The germline CDR1 and CDR2 sequences are ENHRY and SYGVKD. The CDR3 loop is CAISESIVPRALSYEQYF. CDR3 nucleotide sequence: TGTGCCATCAGTGAGTCGATCGTACCTCGGGCCCTGAGCTACGAGCAGTACTTC.

The chain recombines TRBV7-2 with TRBJ1-2; no firm D call. CDR3 size: 13 residues. V was clipped by 2 bases and J by 2 bases, with 6 bases between them. The V gene's germline CDR1 is SGHTA and CDR2 FQGNSA. The CDR3 loop reads CASSLRANYGYTF. In DNA form, the CDR3 reads TGTGCCAGCAGCTTACGGGCGAACTATGGCTACACCTTC.

The J gene is TRBJ2-5, the V gene TRBV4-2; 10 bases map to TRBD2. There are 16 residues in the CDR3. Germline V lookup: CDR1 LGHNA, CDR2 YNFKEQ. V was pared by 5 bases and J by 5 bases, with 11 bases of the junction left unmatched. CDR3 nucleotides: TGTGCCAGCAGCTTGGCCCCAGCGGGAGGGCGGGAGACCCAGTACTTC. Translated, it gives CASSLAPAGGRETQYF.

CDR3 region: CASSLGGAAPSSYEQYF. In nucleotides, the CDR3 is TGTGCCAGCAGCTTAGGGGGAGCAGCCCCAAGCTCCTACGAGCAGTACTTC. The chain has TRBV7-8 and TRBJ2-7; a possible D gene is TRBD2 (5 bases). This CDR3 region has 17 residues. Germline loops: CDR1 SGHVS, CDR2 FQNEAQ. V was trimmed by 1 base and J by 0 bases, leaving 16 bases between them.